The next 5 T cell receptor beta chains were all read from a single sample in a study of shared T cell receptors in the human thymus. Here immunoSEQ multiplex PCR was the method, and the copy in TCRdb shows in-frame clones only, minus some. The sample lists 650,000 to 950,000 clones; around 85% were seen once. The same sample was also used in a study of human thymus T cells.

The sequenced sample consisted of thymocytes. The source is a girl less than two years old with a congenital heart defect.

The rearrangement joins TRBV5-5 to TRBJ1-4, with 7 bases fitting TRBD1. CDR3 length equals 17 residues. The germline gives CDR1 SGHKS, CDR2 YYEKEE (reference sequence). Trimming took 4 bases from V and 6 from J; bases not matched to a gene: 15. CDR3 amino acids: CASSRTIVTGTDEKLFF. In DNA, the CDR3 is TGTGCCAGCAGCCGCACGATCGTTACCGGGACAGATGAAAAACTGTTTTTT.

This sequence joins TRBV5-6 and TRBJ2-1, with 10 bases identical to TRBD2. Trimming cost V 0 bases and J 7 bases; bases outside gene matches: 7. This CDR3 is built from 16 residues. CDR1 and CDR2 (germline): SGHDT, YYEEEE. CDR3 region: CASSLAPAGGRNEQFF. The CDR3 nucleotides read TGTGCCAGCAGCTTGGCTCCAGCGGGGGGGCGGAATGAGCAGTTCTTC.

The chain combines TRBV9 with TRBJ1-6, with 12 bases aligning to TRBD1. The junction had 10 bases not matched to a gene; V was cut back by 3 bases and J by 9 bases. This CDR3 region has 17 residues. Looked up from germline, CDR1 is SGDLS and CDR2 is YYNGEE. As DNA, the CDR3 is TGTGCCAGCAGCGCAGGGGGACAGGGGGCAGTTAGTTCACCCCTCCACTTT. It is translated as CASSAGGQGAVSSPLHF.

The CDR3 sequence: CASSPTGLPVYGYTF. As DNA, the CDR3 is TGTGCCAGCAGCCCTACAGGTCTCCCCGTCTATGGCTACACCTTC. The chain carries TRBV7-9 and TRBJ1-2; possibly TRBD1 for D (5 bases). Germline CDR1 and CDR2: SEHNR and FQNEAQ (reference sequence). The CDR3 consists of 15 residues. With 5 bases removed from V and 4 bases from J, the gap between germline ends came to 17 bases.

The chain couples TRBV4-1 to TRBJ2-3; 15 bases map to TRBD2. Per the germline V gene, CDR1 is MGHRA and CDR2 is YSYEKL. CDR3 length: 20 residues. The ends lost 0 bases at V and 3 bases at J; junction bases unmatched: 10. Here the CDR3 DNA reads TGCGCCAGCAGCCAAGACGGGACTAGCGGGGGGCCAAACGATACAGATACGCAGTATTTT. It is translated as CASSQDGTSGGPNDTDTQYF.